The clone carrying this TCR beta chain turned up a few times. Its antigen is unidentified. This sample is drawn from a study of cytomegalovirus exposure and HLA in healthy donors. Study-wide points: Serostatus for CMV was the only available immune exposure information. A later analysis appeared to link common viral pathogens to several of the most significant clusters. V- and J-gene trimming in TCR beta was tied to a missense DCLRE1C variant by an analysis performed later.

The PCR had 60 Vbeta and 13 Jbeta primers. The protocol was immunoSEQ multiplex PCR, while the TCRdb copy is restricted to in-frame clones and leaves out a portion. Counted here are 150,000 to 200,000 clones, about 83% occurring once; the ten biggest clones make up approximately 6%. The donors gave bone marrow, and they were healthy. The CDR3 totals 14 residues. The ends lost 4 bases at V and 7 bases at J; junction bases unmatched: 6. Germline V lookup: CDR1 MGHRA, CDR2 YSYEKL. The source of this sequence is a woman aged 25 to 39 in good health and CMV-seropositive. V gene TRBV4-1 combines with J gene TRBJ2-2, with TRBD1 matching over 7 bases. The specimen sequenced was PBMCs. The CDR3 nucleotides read TGCGCCAGCAGCCCGACAGGGTTAGACGGGGAGCTGTTTTTT. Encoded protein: CASSPTGLDGELFF.